One sample yielded the 30 T cell receptor beta chains listed below, sequenced in a study of T cell repertoires in cytomegalovirus infection. The antigens for these receptors are not known. One entry per CDR3 protein results from TCRdb running MiXCR on the reads. This repertoire shows 550,000 to 850,000 distinct CDR3 sequences, roughly a third found once; its top ten account for roughly 20%. The sample in question was cultured PBMCs, obtained from culture after CMV antigen stimulation. The source is a human donor in good health (CMV status not recorded). Some clones in this sample may be carry-over from other donors' samples.

This chain connects TRBV5-1 to TRBJ2-1; 14 bases line up with TRBD2. CDR3 length: 18 residues. The J segment lost 1 base and the V segment lost 9 bases, leaving 12 bases of the junction unmatched. Germline CDR1 and CDR2: SGHRS and YFSETQ. The CDR3 nucleotides read TGCGCCACCCCGAAGGGACTAGCGGGAGTCTGGTCCTACAATGAGCAGTTCTTC. It translates to CATPKGLAGVWSYNEQFF.

The J gene is TRBJ2-1, the V gene TRBV20-1; D is uncertain. V gave up 2 bases and J gave up 4 bases, with 15 bases separating them. Per the germline V gene, CDR1 is DFQATT and CDR2 is SNEGSKA (reference sequence). CDR3 length equals 15 residues. The CDR3 region is CSARTPRTPYNEQFF. The CDR3 DNA sequence: TGCAGTGCTAGAACCCCCCGGACCCCATACAATGAGCAGTTCTTC.

The gene calls are TRBV7-8 and TRBJ2-7; 7 bases map to TRBD1. V was pared by 2 bases and J by 4 bases, with 8 bases of the junction left unmatched. This CDR3 comprises 15 residues. CDR1 is SGHVS, CDR2 FQNEAQ, per germline. The CDR3 spells CASSLSETGWYEQYF. The CDR3 DNA is TGTGCCAGCAGCTTAAGTGAGACAGGGTGGTACGAGCAGTACTTC.

The rearrangement links TRBV2 to TRBJ2-7; TRBD2 agrees at 9 bases. J lost 5 bases, V lost 6 bases, and 8 bases had no gene match. Germline V gene lookup returns CDR1 SNHLY and CDR2 FYNNEI. The CDR3 has 14 residues. The CDR3 DNA follows: TGTGCCAGCAGCTTTAGCGGGAGAGGCGACGAGCAGTACTTC. The encoded protein is CASSFSGRGDEQYF.

Ten or more counts support this clonotype. The CDR3 DNA follows: TGTGCCAGCAGTCAAACAGGGGGCAATCAGCCCCAGCATTTT. As protein: CASSQTGGNQPQHF. This chain connects TRBV12-3 or TRBV12-4 to TRBJ1-5; 7 bases line up with TRBD1. CDR3 length equals 14 residues. Germline trimming cut 5 bases from V and 2 bases from J; bases unmatched to any gene: 3.

The chain employs TRBV3-1 and TRBJ1-3, with D possibly matching TRBD1 (5 bases). V was pared by 1 base and J by 8 bases, with 15 bases between. CDR1 and CDR2 (germline): LGHDT, YNNKEL (reference sequence). The CDR3 sequence is 15 residues long. CDR3 coding DNA: TGTGCCAGCAGCCAAGGGGACCCATCGAGGGACACCATATATTTT. It is translated as CASSQGDPSRDTIYF. The variable domain in full, completed from reference TRBV3-1 and TRBJ1-3, reads DTAVSQTPKYLVTQMGNDKSIKCEQNLGHDTMYWYKQDSKKFLKIMFSYNNKELIINETVPNRFSPKSPDKAHLNLHINSLELGDSAVYFCASSQGDPSRDTIYFGEGSWLTVV.

This clonotype was seen only a few times. The rearrangement uses TRBV7-2 and TRBJ2-3, with 9 bases fitting TRBD2. CDR1 SGHTA and CDR2 FQGNSA come from the germline V gene. The CDR3 spans 14 residues. Trimming cost V 8 bases and J 1 base; bases outside gene matches: 4. The DNA for the CDR3 is TGTGCCAGCCTAGCGGGAACACGCACAGATACGCAGTATTTT. This codes for CASLAGTRTDTQYF.

Only a few counts were recorded for this clonotype. V gene TRBV28 combines with J gene TRBJ1-4, with D possibly matching TRBD1 (5 bases). Germline assignment: CDR1 MDHEN and CDR2 SYDVKM. The CDR3 runs to 13 residues. V was shortened by 8 bases and J by 4 bases, with 11 bases between the two germline ends. The CDR3 nucleotides read TGTGCCAGCGTAGGGGACCTTAATGAAAAACTGTTTTTT. It encodes CASVGDLNEKLFF. Full variable domain (remainder filled in from reference TRBV28 and TRBJ1-4): DVKVTQSSRYLVKRTGEKVFLECVQDMDHENMFWYRQDPGLGLRLIYFSYDVKMKEKGDIPEGYSVSREKKERFSLILESASTNQTSMYLCASVGDLNEKLFFGSGTQLSVL.

This clonotype has more than one count but fewer than ten. This sequence joins TRBV7-6 and TRBJ2-3; D ambiguous. Trimming removed 5 bases from V and 3 bases from J, with 9 bases in between. The CDR3 contains 13 residues. Germline V lookup: CDR1 SGHVS, CDR2 FNYEAQ. CDR3 in DNA: TGTGCCAGCAGCCACGCCGCGACAGATACGCAGTATTTT. Its protein product is CASSHAATDTQYF.

The chain employs TRBV7-2 and TRBJ1-1; TRBD1 is a possible D gene (6 bases). Trimming removed 2 bases at V and 1 base at J, with 17 bases between. This CDR3 spans 17 amino acids. Germline V CDR1 and CDR2: SGHTA, FQGNSA. CDR3 in amino acids: CASSLPITGIPNTEAFF. CDR3 bases: TGTGCCAGCAGCTTACCGATAACAGGGATACCGAACACTGAAGCTTTCTTT. Full variable domain (missing parts from reference TRBV7-2 and TRBJ1-1): GAGVSQSPSNKVTEKGKDVELRCDPISGHTALYWYRQSLGQGLEFLIYFQGNSAPDKSGLPSDRFSAERTGGSVSTLTIQRTQQEDSAVYLCASSLPITGIPNTEAFFGQGTRLTVV.

The chain couples TRBV24-1 to TRBJ2-7, with 8 bases that match TRBD2. CDR1 KGHDR and CDR2 SFDVKD come from the germline V gene. The CDR3 runs to 14 residues. V lost 5 bases to trimming and J lost 5 bases; unmatched junction nucleotides: 7. For the CDR3, the DNA is TGTGCCACCAGTGTTCCGCGGGAGGACGACGAGCAGTACTTC. Translating gives CATSVPREDDEQYF.

This clonotype was counted a few times. The V gene is TRBV7-9, the J gene TRBJ2-7; 9 bases match TRBD2. With V trimmed by 5 bases and J by 0 bases, 11 bases remained unmatched. Germline V CDR1 and CDR2: SEHNR, FQNEAQ (reference sequence). The CDR3 spans 17 residues. CDR3 in amino acids: CASSPLATSGPSYEQYF. CDR3 coding DNA: TGTGCCAGCAGCCCACTTGCGACTAGCGGTCCCTCCTACGAGCAGTACTTC.

This chain uses TRBV5-4 with TRBJ1-6, with a tentative D call TRBD1 (5 bases). Germline CDR1 reads SGHNT; CDR2 reads YYREEE (reference sequence). Trimming left V 7 bases short and J 0 bases short, with 11 bases between. This CDR3 has 15 residues. CDR3 nucleotides: TGTGCCAGCTCCGAGGGGAGCTCCTATAATTCACCCCTCCACTTT. Protein product: CASSEGSSYNSPLHF.

This clonotype was found a few times. CDR3 sequence (DNA): TGTGCCAGCAGCTTGCTGTTCCACAATGAGCAGTTCTTC. The encoded protein is CASSLLFHNEQFF. V gene TRBV7-2 combines with J gene TRBJ2-1; D ambiguous. V was pared by 3 bases and J by 5 bases, with 8 bases between. The CDR3 consists of 13 residues. The V gene's germline CDR1 is SGHTA and CDR2 FQGNSA.

This clonotype was observed a handful of times. This chain links TRBV4-1 with TRBJ1-4; D might be TRBD1 (5 bases). CDR1 and CDR2 (germline): MGHRA, YSYEKL. V was trimmed by 4 bases and J by 8 bases, leaving 20 bases between them. The CDR3 consists of 16 residues. CDR3 sequence (DNA): TGCGCCAGCAGCCGCCGGGCAGGGAGGAGGGACGAAAAACTGTTTTTT. Translation gives CASSRRAGRRDEKLFF.

This chain joins TRBV7-6 and TRBJ1-1; D is ambiguous. In germline, CDR1 is SGHVS, CDR2 FNYEAQ. This CDR3 spans 13 amino acids. The V end lost 0 bases, the J end lost 7 bases, and 9 bases lay between the germline ends. The CDR3: CASSLAGGDEAFF. The CDR3 coding sequence is TGTGCCAGCAGCTTAGCCGGAGGTGATGAAGCTTTCTTT.

V and J are TRBV18 and TRBJ1-1; 7 nucleotides match TRBD1. The CDR3 runs 15 residues. The J segment lost 2 bases and the V segment lost 6 bases, leaving 9 bases of the junction unmatched. In germline, CDR1 is KGHSH, CDR2 LQKENI. The CDR3 region is CASSKTGTENTEAFF. CDR3 bases: TGTGCCAGCTCCAAAACCGGGACAGAAAACACTGAAGCTTTCTTT.

Only one count was recorded for this clonotype. DNA of the CDR3: TGTGCCAGCACCCGAGAGCCCAGCCGGGGGGCCTATGAGCAGTTCTTC. As protein: CASTREPSRGAYEQFF. The rearrangement uses TRBV7-2 and TRBJ2-1; D is perhaps TRBD2 (7 bases). Germline V gene lookup returns CDR1 SGHTA and CDR2 FQGNSA. V lost 7 bases, J lost 8 bases, and 24 bases lay in between. The CDR3 is made up of 16 amino acids.

In this sample, this clonotype turned up a few times. A clone one base away is much larger, so this may be a read error. This chain links TRBV7-9 with TRBJ1-1; D possibly corresponds to TRBD1 (5 bases). Germline CDR1 reads SEHNR; CDR2 reads FQNEAQ (reference sequence). Trimming took 5 bases from V and 1 from J, leaving 8 bases between them. This CDR3 contains 13 residues. For the CDR3, the DNA is TGTGCCAGCAGCCAGGACACGAACACTGAAGCTTTCTTT. It codes for CASSQDTNTEAFF.

This clonotype has only a few counts. This sequence joins TRBV19 and TRBJ2-7, with 10 bases lining up with TRBD1. Losses at the gene ends were 4 bases for V and 1 base for J; bases not matched to a gene: 4. The length of the CDR3 is 15 residues. Germline CDR1 LNHDA, CDR2 SQIVND (reference sequence). The CDR3 sequence: CASSTWDRGSYEQYF. The CDR3 DNA follows: TGTGCCAGTAGTACCTGGGACAGGGGATCCTACGAGCAGTACTTC.

The sample holds a few counts of this clonotype. The chain is built from TRBV28 and TRBJ2-1; 12 nucleotides match TRBD2. J was trimmed by 0 bases and V by 4 bases; bases with no gene match: 7. Germline V gene sequence: CDR1 MDHEN, CDR2 SYDVKM. The CDR3 totals 18 residues. This CDR3 reads CASSSLAGGTPSYNEQFF. DNA for the CDR3: TGTGCCAGCAGTTCGCTAGCGGGGGGGACCCCCTCCTACAATGAGCAGTTCTTC. The whole variable domain, filled in from reference TRBV28 and TRBJ2-1, reads DVKVTQSSRYLVKRTGEKVFLECVQDMDHENMFWYRQDPGLGLRLIYFSYDVKMKEKGDIPEGYSVSREKKERFSLILESASTNQTSMYLCASSSLAGGTPSYNEQFFGPGTRLTVL.

The chain links TRBV4-1 to TRBJ2-5, with 10 bases lining up with TRBD1. This CDR3 comprises 15 residues. Germline CDR1 is MGHRA and CDR2 is YSYEKL. V was clipped by 3 bases and J by 2 bases; unmatched bases: 3. The CDR3, as DNA: TGCGCCAGCAGCCAGATGGGACAGGGGCAAGAGACCCAGTACTTC. Encoded protein: CASSQMGQGQETQYF.

This chain connects TRBV2 to TRBJ2-3, with TRBD1 identical over 9 bases. With V trimmed by 3 bases and J by 4 bases, 5 bases remained unmatched. In germline, CDR1 is SNHLY, CDR2 FYNNEI. The CDR3 spans 15 residues. CDR3 sequence reads: CASSDKRDRADTQYF. CDR3 sequence (DNA): TGTGCCAGCAGTGATAAGCGGGACAGGGCAGATACGCAGTATTTT. The complete variable domain, with remaining parts taken from reference TRBV2 and TRBJ2-3, reads EPEVTQTPSHQVTQMGQEVILRCVPISNHLYFYWYRQILGQKVEFLVSFYNNEISEKSEIFDDQFSVERPDGSNFTLKIRSTKLEDSAMYFCASSDKRDRADTQYFGPGTRLTVL.

In DNA, the CDR3 is TGTGCCAGCAATTCACGACTAGCGGAGACCTACAATGAGCAGTTCTTC. Residues: CASNSRLAETYNEQFF. This chain joins TRBV12-3 or TRBV12-4 and TRBJ2-1; TRBD2 aligns across 9 bases. The CDR3 extends over 16 amino acids. V shed 7 bases and J 2 bases; nucleotides not matched to a gene: 9.

The J gene is TRBJ2-5, the V gene TRBV2; D is undetermined. This CDR3 comprises 11 residues. Between the trimmed V and J ends, which lost 4 bases and 7 bases, there was a span of 7 bases. From germline, CDR1 is SNHLY and CDR2 FYNNEI. CDR3 coding DNA: TGTGCCAGCAGTGCTACGGGGACCCAGTACTTC. This encodes CASSATGTQYF.

V gene TRBV2 combines with J gene TRBJ2-2, with D uncertain. CDR1 is SNHLY, CDR2 FYNNEI, per germline. V lost 3 bases and J 4 bases, leaving 6 bases between the germline ends. The CDR3 runs to 13 residues. The CDR3 nucleotides are TGTGCCAGCAGTGAGCGGTTCACCGGGGAGCTGTTTTTT. Its protein product is CASSERFTGELFF.

The chain employs TRBV11-2 and TRBJ1-1; D call uncertain. The CDR3 is 14 amino acids. Between the trimmed V and J ends, which lost 5 bases and 1 base, there was a span of 11 bases. In germline, CDR1 is SGHAT, CDR2 FQNNGV. The CDR3, as DNA: TGTGCCAGCAGCGCCAAGCCGTGGAACACTGAAGCTTTCTTT. This sequence encodes CASSAKPWNTEAFF.

The chain is built from TRBV28 and TRBJ2-7, with D tentatively TRBD2 (5 bases). Germline V gene sequence: CDR1 MDHEN, CDR2 SYDVKM. Deletions cut 8 bases from V and 7 bases from J, with 15 bases between. CDR3 length: 12 residues. CDR3 in DNA: TGTGCCAGCGCCCATCTTCCGGGGGAGCAGTACTTC. This gives the protein CASAHLPGEQYF.

The chain is built from TRBV7-9 and TRBJ2-3; 14 nucleotides match TRBD2. Germline CDR1 reads SEHNR; CDR2 reads FQNEAQ (reference sequence). With V trimmed by 11 bases and J by 3 bases, 10 bases remained unmatched. The CDR3 consists of 16 residues. The CDR3 region is CASRPGTSGRTDTQYF. The CDR3 coding sequence is TGTGCCTCCCGGCCGGGGACTAGCGGGAGAACAGATACGCAGTATTTT.

This clonotype was seen a few times. The chain joins TRBV11-2 to TRBJ2-2; D is ambiguous. CDR3 length: 11 residues. From germline, CDR1 is SGHAT and CDR2 FQNNGV. Trimming stripped 5 bases from V and 15 bases from J, with 13 bases between. The CDR3 is CASSPRVIVFF. As DNA, the CDR3 is TGTGCCAGCAGCCCAAGGGTGATCGTGTTTTTT.